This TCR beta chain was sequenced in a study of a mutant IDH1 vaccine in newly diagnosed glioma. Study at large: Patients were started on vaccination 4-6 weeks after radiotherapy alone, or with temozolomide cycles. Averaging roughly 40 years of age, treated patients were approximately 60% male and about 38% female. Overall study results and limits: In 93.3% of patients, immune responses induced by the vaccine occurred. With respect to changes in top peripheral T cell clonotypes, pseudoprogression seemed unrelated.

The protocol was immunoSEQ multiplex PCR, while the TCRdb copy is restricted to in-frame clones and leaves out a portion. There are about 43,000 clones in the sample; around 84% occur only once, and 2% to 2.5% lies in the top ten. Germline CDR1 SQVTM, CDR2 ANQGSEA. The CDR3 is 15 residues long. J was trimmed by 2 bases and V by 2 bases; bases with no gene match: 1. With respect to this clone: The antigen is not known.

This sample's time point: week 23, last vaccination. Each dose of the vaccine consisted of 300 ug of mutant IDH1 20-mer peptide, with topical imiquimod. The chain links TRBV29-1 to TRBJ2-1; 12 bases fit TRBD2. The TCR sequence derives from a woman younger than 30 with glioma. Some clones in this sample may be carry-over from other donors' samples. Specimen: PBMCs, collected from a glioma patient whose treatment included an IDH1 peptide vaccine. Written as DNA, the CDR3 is TGCAGCGTTGAACGGACTAGCGGGGCCTACAATGAGCAGTTCTTC. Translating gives CSVERTSGAYNEQFF.